Below are 20 T cell receptor beta chains sequenced from a single sample in a study of CD8+CD57+ T cells in acquired aplastic anemia. CD8+CD57+ cell expansion, shown by flow cytometry, had occurred in the patients selected for sequencing. TCR beta VDJ and CDR3 profiling used genomic DNA as template. TCRdb used MiXCR to reprocess the reads, holding one entry per CDR3 protein. The sample carries 150,000 to 200,000 distinct CDR3 sequences, around half recorded once. Sequenced input: sorted CD4+, CD8+, or CD8+CD57+ T cells (not recorded which) from PBMCs. The origin of the receptors is a human donor with aplastic anemia.

The sample holds many counts of this clonotype. The rearrangement uses TRBV20-1 and TRBJ2-5; 16 bases are a match to TRBD2. CDR3 length equals 17 residues. The V segment lost 6 bases and the J segment 1 base; nucleotides outside the gene matches: 8. Per germline, CDR1 DFQATT and CDR2 SNEGSKA (reference sequence). The DNA of the CDR3 is TGCAGTGCGATCGGGACTAGCGGGAGGGCCCTCCAAGAGACCCAGTACTTC. This gives the protein CSAIGTSGRALQETQYF.

The genes are TRBV19 and TRBJ2-1; D unclear. The end of the DNA aligns better with TRBJ2-7, so the J call may be wrong. The length of the CDR3 is 13 residues. Germline CDR1 and CDR2: LNHDA and SQIVND (reference sequence). The CDR3 here is CASSETEAMEQYF. As DNA, the CDR3 is TGTGCCAGTAGTGAAACCGAAGCAATGGAGCAGTACTTC.

The J gene is TRBJ2-7, the V gene TRBV7-9; 14 bases match TRBD2. V shed 5 bases, J shed 5 bases, and the junction held 2 bases outside the gene matches. Germline V lookup: CDR1 SEHNR, CDR2 FQNEAQ (reference sequence). CDR3 length: 14 amino acids. This chain's CDR3 is CASSAGLAGDEQYF. The CDR3 DNA reads TGTGCCAGCAGCGCGGGACTAGCGGGAGACGAGCAGTACTTC.

The CDR3 region has the DNA TGTGCCAGCGGGGGGGCGCGGAACACTGAAGCTTTCTTT. It yields the protein CASGGARNTEAFF. The rearrangement uses TRBV7-2 and TRBJ1-1; tentatively, D is TRBD1 (6 bases). Germline V CDR1 and CDR2: SGHTA, FQGNSA. Trimming stripped 8 bases from V and 1 base from J, with 11 bases between. This CDR3 region has 13 residues.

A word on this clonotype: A read error may explain this, as a much larger clone is one base away. The chain links TRBV5-3 to TRBJ1-3; D might be TRBD1 (6 bases). TRBV5-3 is treated as an ORF (open reading frame) with a function not yet certain. CDR3 length: 14 residues. Trimming removed 9 bases from V and 5 bases from J, with 18 bases in between. Written as DNA, the CDR3 is TGTGCCAACCGACCTCCGGGACAACGAAACACCATATATTTT. This gives the protein CANRPPGQRNTIYF.

J is TRBJ2-2 and V is TRBV3-1, with TRBD1 identical over 7 bases. The CDR3 sequence is 16 residues long. V shed 6 bases and J 0 bases; nucleotides not matched to a gene: 7. Germline V gene sequence: CDR1 LGHDT, CDR2 YNNKEL (reference sequence). This chain's CDR3 is CASSRGRNANTGELFF. As DNA, the CDR3 is TGTGCCAGCAGTAGGGGGCGGAACGCGAACACCGGGGAGCTGTTTTTT.

The gene calls are TRBV10-3 and TRBJ2-7; TRBD1 matches at 11 bases. J was trimmed by 1 base and V by 10 bases; bases with no gene match: 18. The CDR3 length is 18 residues. Germline loops: CDR1 ENHRY, CDR2 SYGVKD. CDR3 residues: CASGEAWTGGSSSYEQYV. The CDR3 DNA reads as TGTGCCAGCGGTGAAGCTTGGACAGGGGGCTCCTCTTCCTACGAGCAGTACGTC.

This chain uses TRBV2 with TRBJ1-4; the D is unclear. CDR1 is SNHLY, CDR2 FYNNEI, per germline. V was clipped by 1 base and J by 7 bases, with 10 bases between them. The CDR3 loop spans 14 amino acids. The CDR3 sequence is CASSEDQEGEKLFF. The CDR3 DNA is TGTGCCAGCAGTGAAGATCAGGAGGGTGAAAAACTGTTTTTT.

This clonotype was counted at least ten times. This chain uses TRBV4-1 with TRBJ2-3, with 11 bases aligning to TRBD1. This CDR3 comprises 17 residues. Germline CDR1 and CDR2: MGHRA and YSYEKL. V gave up 0 bases and J gave up 0 bases; unmatched junction bases: 2. The CDR3, as DNA: TGCGCCAGCAGCCAAGAGGGGACAGGGGGAAGCACAGATACGCAGTATTTT. It specifies CASSQEGTGGSTDTQYF.

At least ten counts were recorded for this clonotype. The chain combines TRBV7-6 with TRBJ1-4; unclear D gene. This CDR3 spans 13 amino acids. Trimming removed 1 base at V and 1 base at J, with 1 base between. Germline loops: CDR1 SGHVS, CDR2 FNYEAQ. The CDR3 region is CASSLVTNEKLFF. The CDR3 DNA is TGTGCCAGCAGCTTAGTAACTAATGAAAAACTGTTTTTT.

Note on this clonotype: One junction end does not reproduce the germline sequence, and a read error may be involved. J is TRBJ1-4 and V is TRBV7-1; TRBD1 matches 9 bases. TRBV7-1 is an open reading frame whose function is uncertain. CDR3 length equals 20 residues. Here the CDR3 reads CASSSHHGGDRAEHNEKLFF. In nucleotides, the CDR3 is TGTGCTAGCAGCTCTCATCACGGAGGGGACAGGGCAGAGCATAATGAAAAACTGTTTTTT.

This chain connects TRBV19 to TRBJ1-2; D gene uncertain. Between the trimmed V and J ends, which lost 6 bases and 4 bases, there was a span of 6 bases. CDR1 and CDR2 from the germline V gene are LNHDA and SQIVND (reference sequence). The CDR3 contains 11 residues. CDR3 DNA sequence: TGTGCCAGTAGAGACACCTATGGCTACACCTTC. Amino acids: CASRDTYGYTF.

The chain has TRBV12-3 or TRBV12-4 and TRBJ2-7, with 7 bases matching TRBD1. Trimming took 7 bases from V and 6 from J; bases not matched to a gene: 12. The CDR3 totals 14 residues. The CDR3 protein is CASTDRAFRSEQYF. CDR3 in DNA: TGTGCCAGCACCGACAGGGCATTTAGGAGCGAGCAGTACTTC.

The chain carries TRBV14 and TRBJ2-7; D might be TRBD2 (6 bases). Germline CDR1 SGHDN, CDR2 FVKESK. This CDR3 has 13 amino acids. The CDR3 is CASGQRLAYEQYV. In nucleotides, the CDR3 is TGTGCCAGCGGCCAACGACTAGCCTACGAGCAGTACGTC.

This clonotype was detected ten times or more. The V and J genes are TRBV7-2 and TRBJ1-2, with TRBD1 identical over 8 bases. Germline loops: CDR1 SGHTA, CDR2 FQGNSA. The CDR3 runs 15 residues. J lost 7 bases, V lost 1 base, and 8 bases had no gene match. For the CDR3, the DNA is TGTGCCAGCAGCTTAGGAGGGCCAGGGGGCTTTGGCTACACCTTC. This codes for CASSLGGPGGFGYTF. The entire variable domain, with the rest obtained from reference TRBV7-2 and TRBJ1-2, is as follows: GAGVSQSPSNKVTEKGKDVELRCDPISGHTALYWYRQSLGQGLEFLIYFQGNSAPDKSGLPSDRFSAERTGGSVSTLTIQRTQQEDSAVYLCASSLGGPGGFGYTFGSGTRLTVV.

The rearrangement links TRBV20-1 to TRBJ2-3, with unresolved D. This CDR3 spans 10 amino acids. V lost 5 bases to trimming and J lost 6 bases, with 6 bases between them. In germline, CDR1 is DFQATT, CDR2 SNEGSKA (reference sequence). The CDR3 protein is CSAPHDTQYF. The CDR3 DNA follows: TGCAGTGCTCCTCACGATACGCAGTATTTT.

This clonotype appeared many times. This chain uses TRBV6-5 with TRBJ1-1; D gene unclear. Trimming shortened V by 2 bases and J by 0 bases, and 7 bases separated the two germline ends. Germline CDR1 and CDR2: MNHEY and SVGAGI. CDR3 length equals 14 residues. The CDR3 loop reads CASSYTAMNTEAFF. Written as DNA, the CDR3 is TGTGCCAGCAGTTACACCGCTATGAACACTGAAGCTTTCTTT.

The gene calls are TRBV10-3 and TRBJ1-2; D not certain. The CDR3 sequence is 14 residues long. The V gene lost 7 bases and the J gene lost 2 bases, with 14 bases spanning the gap. Germline CDR1 and CDR2: ENHRY and SYGVKD. Here the CDR3 DNA reads TGTGCCATCAACCTCTCGGGCCAGAACTATGGCTACACCTTC. Translating it yields CAINLSGQNYGYTF.

The chain carries TRBV19 and TRBJ1-2; the D is unclear. The CDR3 is 14 residues long. V dropped 4 bases and J dropped 6 bases, with 15 bases sitting between them. Germline CDR1 and CDR2: LNHDA and SQIVND (reference sequence). CDR3 in DNA: TGTGCCAGTAGTAGCCTTCGGGTGAAGCATGGCTACACCTTC. As protein: CASSSLRVKHGYTF.

The sample holds a few counts of this clonotype. The V gene is TRBV6-2 or TRBV6-3, the J gene TRBJ2-2; D unresolved. The CDR3 sequence is 13 residues long. Trimming left V 4 bases short and J 4 bases short, with 7 bases between. From germline, CDR1 is MNHEY and CDR2 SVGEGT. This CDR3 reads CASSFGSTGELFF. DNA of the CDR3: TGTGCCAGCAGTTTCGGAAGCACCGGGGAGCTGTTTTTT.